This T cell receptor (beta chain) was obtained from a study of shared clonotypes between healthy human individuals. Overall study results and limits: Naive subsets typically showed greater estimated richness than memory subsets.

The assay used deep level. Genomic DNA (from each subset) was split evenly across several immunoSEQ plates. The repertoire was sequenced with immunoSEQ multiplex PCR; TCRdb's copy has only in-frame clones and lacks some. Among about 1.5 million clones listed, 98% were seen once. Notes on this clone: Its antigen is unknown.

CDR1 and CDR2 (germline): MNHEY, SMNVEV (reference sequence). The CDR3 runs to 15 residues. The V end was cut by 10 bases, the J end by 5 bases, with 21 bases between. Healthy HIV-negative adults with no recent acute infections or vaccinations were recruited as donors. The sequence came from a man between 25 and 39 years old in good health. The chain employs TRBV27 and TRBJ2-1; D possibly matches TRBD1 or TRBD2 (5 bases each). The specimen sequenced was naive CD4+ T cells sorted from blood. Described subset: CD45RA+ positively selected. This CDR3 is CATSRAGRTDNEQFF. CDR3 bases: TGTGCCACCTCGAGGGCAGGGCGAACTGACAATGAGCAGTTCTTC.